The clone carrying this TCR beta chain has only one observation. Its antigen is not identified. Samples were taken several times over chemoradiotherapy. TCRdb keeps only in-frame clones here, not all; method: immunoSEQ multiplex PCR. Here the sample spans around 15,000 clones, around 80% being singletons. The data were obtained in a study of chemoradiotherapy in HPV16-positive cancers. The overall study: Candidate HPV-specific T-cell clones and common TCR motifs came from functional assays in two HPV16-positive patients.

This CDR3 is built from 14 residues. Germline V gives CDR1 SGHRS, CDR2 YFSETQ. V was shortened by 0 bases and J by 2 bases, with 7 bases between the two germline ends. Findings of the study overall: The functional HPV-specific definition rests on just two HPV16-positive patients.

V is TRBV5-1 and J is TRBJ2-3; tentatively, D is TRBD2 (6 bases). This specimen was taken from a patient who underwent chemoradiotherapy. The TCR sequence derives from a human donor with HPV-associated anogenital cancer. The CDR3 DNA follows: TGCGCCAGCAGCTTGGGGACTACCACAGATACGCAGTATTTT. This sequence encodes CASSLGTTTDTQYF.